The rows below give T cell receptor beta chains drawn from one sample of a study of T cells in Graves' hyperthyroidism and ophthalmopathy. Using its own MiXCR run on the multiplex PCR reads, TCRdb lists one record per CDR3 protein. The sample includes a few hundred thousand distinct CDR3 sequences, roughly 14% seen only once; the top ten take 25% to 30%. The sample was blood. These receptors were collected from a woman under 30 with Graves' hyperthyroidism that later progressed to Graves' ophthalmopathy. The CDR3 runs from the conserved cysteine through the conserved F or W. The order of the fields is clone size, J gene, D gene, V gene, CDR3 protein, CDR3 DNA. A D gene is named only where the DNA matches it firmly. Not every row has a clone size; where given, it reads once, few, many or a size class.

clone size: many
J gene: TRBJ1-1
D gene: TRBD1
V gene: TRBV20-1
CDR3 protein: CSARRTGGYTEAFF
CDR3 DNA: TGCAGTGCTAGAAGGACAGGGGGGTACACTGAAGCTTTCTTT

clone size: many
J gene: TRBJ2-7
D gene: -
V gene: TRBV20-1
CDR3 protein: CSASSGIRVEQYF
CDR3 DNA: TGCAGTGCTAGTTCGGGAATCCGGGTCGAGCAGTACTTC

clone size: few
J gene: TRBJ2-1
D gene: TRBD2
V gene: TRBV2
CDR3 protein: CASSDSGLAANEQFF
CDR3 DNA: TGTGCCAGCAGTGACTCGGGACTAGCGGCTAATGAGCAGTTCTTC

clone size: few
J gene: TRBJ2-7
D gene: -
V gene: TRBV20-1
CDR3 protein: CSASGTGHPYEQYF
CDR3 DNA: TGCAGTGCTAGCGGTACGGGACACCCCTACGAGCAGTACTTC

clone size: many
J gene: TRBJ2-7
D gene: TRBD2
V gene: TRBV6-2/TRBV6-3
CDR3 protein: CASSYGPSGTHEQYF
CDR3 DNA: TGTGCCAGCAGTTACGGGCCTAGCGGCACCCACGAGCAGTACTTC

clone size: -
J gene: TRBJ1-1
D gene: -
V gene: TRBV6-5
CDR3 protein: CASSNLEQRATSTEAFF
CDR3 DNA: TGTGCCAGCAGTAACCTGGAACAGAGGGCGACGAGCACTGAAGCTTTCTTT

clone size: few
J gene: TRBJ2-2
D gene: -
V gene: TRBV4-3
CDR3 protein: CASSQDKGVQGSAGELFF
CDR3 DNA: TGCGCCAGCAGCCAAGATAAAGGTGTGCAGGGAAGCGCCGGGGAGCTGTTTTTT

clone size: many
J gene: TRBJ2-1
D gene: TRBD2
V gene: TRBV18
CDR3 protein: CASSLLPGLATRNEQFF
CDR3 DNA: TGTGCCAGCTCACTTTTACCGGGACTAGCAACGAGAAATGAGCAGTTCTTC

clone size: -
J gene: TRBJ2-7
D gene: TRBD2
V gene: TRBV6-2/TRBV6-3
CDR3 protein: CASTFPGGLHEQYF
CDR3 DNA: TGTGCCAGTACTTTTCCGGGAGGGCTCCACGAGCAGTACTTC

clone size: few
J gene: TRBJ2-3
D gene: TRBD1
V gene: TRBV5-5
CDR3 protein: CASSLDRDSYTDTQYF
CDR3 DNA: TGTGCCAGCAGCCTGGACCGGGACAGCTACACAGATACGCAGTATTTT

clone size: many
J gene: TRBJ1-1
D gene: TRBD1
V gene: TRBV29-1
CDR3 protein: CSVGTDTEAFF
CDR3 DNA: TGCAGCGTCGGGACAGACACTGAAGCTTTCTTT

clone size: many
J gene: TRBJ2-3
D gene: -
V gene: TRBV11-2
CDR3 protein: CASSLPHTDTQYF
CDR3 DNA: TGTGCCAGCAGCTTACCTCACACAGATACGCAGTATTTT

clone size: many
J gene: TRBJ2-7
D gene: TRBD2
V gene: TRBV2
CDR3 protein: CASFSGRGYEQYF
CDR3 DNA: TGTGCCAGCTTTAGCGGGAGGGGCTACGAGCAGTACTTC

clone size: many
J gene: TRBJ2-1
D gene: TRBD2
V gene: TRBV28
CDR3 protein: CTSSVAGYNEQFF
CDR3 DNA: TGTACCAGCTCAGTAGCGGGATACAATGAGCAGTTCTTC

clone size: many
J gene: TRBJ1-2
D gene: -
V gene: TRBV12-3/TRBV12-4
CDR3 protein: CASSLGGGYTF
CDR3 DNA: TGTGCCAGCAGTTTAGGGGGTGGCTACACCTTC

clone size: -
J gene: TRBJ1-5
D gene: TRBD1
V gene: TRBV6-1
CDR3 protein: CASSDLRTGAGDQPQHF
CDR3 DNA: TGTGCCAGCAGTGATCTTCGGACAGGGGCCGGGGATCAGCCCCAGCATTTT

clone size: many
J gene: TRBJ2-7
D gene: -
V gene: TRBV12-3/TRBV12-4
CDR3 protein: CASSFDEGSYEQYF
CDR3 DNA: TGTGCCAGCAGTTTTGATGAGGGCTCCTACGAGCAGTACTTC

clone size: -
J gene: TRBJ1-6
D gene: -
V gene: TRBV7-9
CDR3 protein: CASSLGVPGVYSPLHF
CDR3 DNA: TGTGCCAGCAGCTTAGGCGTCCCGGGAGTTTATTCACCCCTCCACTTT

clone size: many
J gene: TRBJ1-1
D gene: TRBD1
V gene: TRBV7-9
CDR3 protein: CASSPLGGQGGTEAFF
CDR3 DNA: TGTGCCAGCAGCCCCCTGGGAGGACAGGGGGGCACTGAAGCTTTCTTT

clone size: many
J gene: TRBJ2-1
D gene: -
V gene: TRBV28
CDR3 protein: CASRPWGIRSGYNEQFF
CDR3 DNA: TGTGCCAGCAGACCTTGGGGGATCCGTTCCGGCTACAATGAGCAGTTCTTC

clone size: -
J gene: TRBJ2-6
D gene: TRBD2
V gene: TRBV2
CDR3 protein: CASSGAGGGGGANVLTF
CDR3 DNA: TGTGCCAGCAGTGGGGCGGGAGGTGGAGGTGGGGCCAACGTCCTGACTTTC

clone size: many
J gene: TRBJ2-7
D gene: TRBD1
V gene: TRBV20-1
CDR3 protein: CSASPGTGAYEQYF
CDR3 DNA: TGCAGTGCTAGCCCCGGGACAGGCGCCTACGAGCAGTACTTC

clone size: many
J gene: TRBJ1-5
D gene: -
V gene: TRBV5-1
CDR3 protein: CASSLGGKDNQPQHF
CDR3 DNA: TGCGCCAGCAGCTTGGGAGGGAAGGATAATCAGCCCCAGCATTTT

clone size: few
J gene: TRBJ2-7
D gene: -
V gene: TRBV25-1
CDR3 protein: CASSEIGGSYEQYF
CDR3 DNA: TGTGCCAGCAGTGAAATCGGGGGATCCTACGAGCAGTACTTC

clone size: many
J gene: TRBJ1-1
D gene: TRBD1
V gene: TRBV28
CDR3 protein: CASSVPVGQGAWTEAFF
CDR3 DNA: TGTGCCAGCAGTGTTCCTGTGGGACAGGGGGCTTGGACTGAAGCTTTCTTT

clone size: many
J gene: TRBJ2-2
D gene: TRBD2
V gene: TRBV28
CDR3 protein: CASSSGGDSGELFF
CDR3 DNA: TGTGCCAGCAGTTCCGGGGGGGACTCCGGGGAGCTGTTTTTT

clone size: -
J gene: TRBJ2-1
D gene: TRBD2
V gene: TRBV28
CDR3 protein: CASSHRLAGIYNEQFF
CDR3 DNA: TGTGCCAGCAGTCATCGACTAGCGGGAATCTACAATGAGCAGTTCTTC

clone size: -
J gene: TRBJ2-3
D gene: TRBD2
V gene: TRBV5-1
CDR3 protein: CASSYRTSGIWQYF
CDR3 DNA: TGCGCCAGCAGCTATCGGACTAGCGGGATCTGGCAGTATTTT